The 3 T cell receptor beta chains presented below share a single source sample, sequenced in a study of control samples from healthy donors and cancer patients. Clones were read by immunoSEQ multiplex PCR, and TCRdb kept only the in-frame ones, dropping some. The table records 50,000 or so clones, 90% to 95% of them present only once. Sample: blood. These receptors were obtained from a young man in good health.

The chain links TRBV6-6 to TRBJ2-2; 8 nucleotides line up with TRBD2. Unmatched junction bases numbered 9, after V lost 4 bases and J lost 5 bases. This CDR3 is built from 16 residues. Germline CDR1 reads MNHNY; CDR2 reads SVGAGI (reference sequence). The CDR3: CASSLESGSGTGELFF. The DNA of the CDR3 is TGTGCCAGCAGTTTGGAAAGCGGGAGCGGTACCGGGGAGCTGTTTTTT.

The CDR3 here is CASSPRQKPLSTEAFF. The CDR3 nucleotides read TGTGCCAGCAGCCCCAGGCAAAAGCCGTTGAGCACTGAAGCTTTCTTT. The rearrangement joins TRBV5-6 to TRBJ1-1; D unresolved. The CDR3 runs to 16 residues. The germline CDR1 and CDR2 sequences are SGHDT and YYEEEE. Between the trimmed V and J ends, which lost 4 bases and 4 bases, there was a span of 20 bases.

The gene calls are TRBV5-1 and TRBJ1-6, with D possibly TRBD1 on 5 matching bases. Trimming cost V 3 bases and J 9 bases, with 16 bases left between them. The CDR3 has 15 amino acids. The germline CDR1 and CDR2 sequences are SGHRS and YFSETQ. CDR3 nucleotides: TGCGCCAGCAGCTCCGAGGGGATGGGTAGTTCACCCCTCCACTTT. Translated, it gives CASSSEGMGSSPLHF.